This record looks at one T cell receptor (beta chain) sequence and its context. CDR3 size: 14 residues. Trimming at V came to 7 bases and at J to 6 bases, leaving 9 bases not matched to a gene. Germline-derived CDR1 and CDR2 are MDHEN and SYDVKM. Per the original data handling: Researchers report that nucleated cell counts were estimated from reference gene primer amplification. The method was immunoSEQ multiplex PCR; TCRdb's version includes in-frame clones alone and lacks a portion of them. For V, J and clone size, that table is used; D and trimming come from the DNA. Seen here are some 95,000 clones, approximately 91% observed once, and the top ten hold 1.8%. This sample is drawn from a study of blood T cell repertoires in COVID-19. Study summary: Italy, Spain and the United States were the sources of the convalescent and acute COVID-19 samples. Sample material is recorded as cDNA or gDNA derived from T cells, B-cell-depleted T cells, or PBMCs.

The rearrangement uses TRBV28 and TRBJ1-1; 9 bases agree with TRBD1. Input material: peripheral blood. The TCR was taken from a human donor with active COVID-19. The donor label of this sample is uncertain. CDR3 DNA: TGTGCCAGCACATTGACAGGGGGGATGCCTGAAGCTTTCTTT. It encodes CASTLTGGMPEAFF.